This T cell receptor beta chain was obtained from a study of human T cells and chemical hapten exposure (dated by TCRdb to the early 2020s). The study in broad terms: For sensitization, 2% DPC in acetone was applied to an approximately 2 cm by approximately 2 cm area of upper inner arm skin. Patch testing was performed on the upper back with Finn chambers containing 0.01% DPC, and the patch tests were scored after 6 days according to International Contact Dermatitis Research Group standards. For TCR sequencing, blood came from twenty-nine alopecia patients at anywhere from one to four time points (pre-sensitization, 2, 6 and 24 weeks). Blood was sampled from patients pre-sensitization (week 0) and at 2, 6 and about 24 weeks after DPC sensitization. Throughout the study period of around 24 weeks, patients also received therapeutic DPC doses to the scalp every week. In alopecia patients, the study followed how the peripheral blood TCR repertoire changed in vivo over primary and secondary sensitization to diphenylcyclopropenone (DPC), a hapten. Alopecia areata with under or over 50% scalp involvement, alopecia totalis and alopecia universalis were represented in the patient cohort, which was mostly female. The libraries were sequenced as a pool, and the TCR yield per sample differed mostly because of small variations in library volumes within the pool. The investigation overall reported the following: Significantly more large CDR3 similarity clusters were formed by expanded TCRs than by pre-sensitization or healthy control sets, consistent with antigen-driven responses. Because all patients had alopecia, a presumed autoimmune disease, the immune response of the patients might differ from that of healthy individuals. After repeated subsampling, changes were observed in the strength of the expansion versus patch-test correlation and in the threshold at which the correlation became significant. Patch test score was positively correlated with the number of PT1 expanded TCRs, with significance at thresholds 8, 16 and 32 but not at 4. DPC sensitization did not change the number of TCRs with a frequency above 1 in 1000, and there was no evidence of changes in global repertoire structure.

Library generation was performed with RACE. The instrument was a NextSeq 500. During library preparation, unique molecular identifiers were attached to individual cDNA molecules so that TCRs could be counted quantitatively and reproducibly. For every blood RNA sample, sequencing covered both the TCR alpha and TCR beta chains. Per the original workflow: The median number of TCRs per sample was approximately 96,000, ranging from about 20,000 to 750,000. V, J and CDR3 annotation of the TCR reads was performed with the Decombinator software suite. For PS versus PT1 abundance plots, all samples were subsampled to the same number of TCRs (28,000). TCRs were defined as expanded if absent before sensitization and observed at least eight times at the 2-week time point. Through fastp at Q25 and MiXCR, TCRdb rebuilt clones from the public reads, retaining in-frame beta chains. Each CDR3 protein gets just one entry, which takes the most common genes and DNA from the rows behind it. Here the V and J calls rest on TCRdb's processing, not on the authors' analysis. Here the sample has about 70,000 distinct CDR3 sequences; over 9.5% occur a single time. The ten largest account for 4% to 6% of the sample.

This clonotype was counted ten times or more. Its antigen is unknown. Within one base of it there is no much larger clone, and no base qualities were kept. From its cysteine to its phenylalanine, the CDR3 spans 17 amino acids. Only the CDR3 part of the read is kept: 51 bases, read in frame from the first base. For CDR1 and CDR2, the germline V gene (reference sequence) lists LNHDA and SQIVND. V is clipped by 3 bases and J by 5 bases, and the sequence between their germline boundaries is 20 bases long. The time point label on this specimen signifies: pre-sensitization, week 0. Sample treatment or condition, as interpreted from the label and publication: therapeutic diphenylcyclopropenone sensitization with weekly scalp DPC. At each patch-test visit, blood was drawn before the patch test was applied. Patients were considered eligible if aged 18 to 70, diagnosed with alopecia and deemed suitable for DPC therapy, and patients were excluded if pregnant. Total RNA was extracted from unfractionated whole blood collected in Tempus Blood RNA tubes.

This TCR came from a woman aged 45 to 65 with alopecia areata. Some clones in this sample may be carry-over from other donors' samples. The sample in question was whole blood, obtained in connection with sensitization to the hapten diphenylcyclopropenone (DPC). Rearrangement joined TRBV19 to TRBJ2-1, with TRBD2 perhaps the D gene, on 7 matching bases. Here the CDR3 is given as CASSILGVGGRDNEQFF. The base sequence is TGTGCCAGTAGTATCCTCGGTGTCGGGGGGCGCGACAATGAGCAGTTCTTC. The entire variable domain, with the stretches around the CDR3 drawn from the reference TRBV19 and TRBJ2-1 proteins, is DGGITQSPKYLFRKEGQNVTLSCEQNLNHDAMYWYRQDPGQGLRLIYYSQIVNDFQKGDIAEGYSVSREKKESFPLTVTSAQKNPTAFYLCASSILGVGGRDNEQFFGPGTRLTVL.